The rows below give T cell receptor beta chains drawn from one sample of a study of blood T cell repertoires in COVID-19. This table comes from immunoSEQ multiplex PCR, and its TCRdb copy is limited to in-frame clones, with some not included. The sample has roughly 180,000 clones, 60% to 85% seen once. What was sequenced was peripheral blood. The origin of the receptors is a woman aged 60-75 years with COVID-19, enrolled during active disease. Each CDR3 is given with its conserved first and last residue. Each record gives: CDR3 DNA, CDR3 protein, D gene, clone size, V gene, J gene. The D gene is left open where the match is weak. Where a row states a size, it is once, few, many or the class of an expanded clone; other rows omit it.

DNA: TGTGCCAGCAGCGACTCCCGACAGGGGGTGACCGGGGAGCTGTTTTTT
CDR3: CASSDSRQGVTGELFF
D: TRBD1
size: .
V: TRBV7-3
J: TRBJ2-2

DNA: TGTGCCTGGAGTACGGTAGCGGGAGAGGGCACAGATACGCAGTATTTT
CDR3: CAWSTVAGEGTDTQYF
D: TRBD2
size: .
V: TRBV30
J: TRBJ2-3

DNA: TGTGCCAGCAGCTTAGGGCAGGGGGATGGAAACACCATATATTTT
CDR3: CASSLGQGDGNTIYF
D: TRBD1
size: once
V: TRBV7-9
J: TRBJ1-3

DNA: TGCGCCAGCAGCCTGGAATCCCACAGGGCGGCCACCGGGGAGCTGTTTTTT
CDR3: CASSLESHRAATGELFF
D: .
size: .
V: TRBV5-1
J: TRBJ2-2

DNA: TGTGCCAGCAGCCGAACTAGAGCGAACACCGGGGAGCTGTTTTTT
CDR3: CASSRTRANTGELFF
D: .
size: .
V: TRBV3-1/TRBV3-2
J: TRBJ2-2

DNA: TGTGCCAGCAGCCAAGCACAGGGCTTCGGGGAGACCCAGTACTTC
CDR3: CASSQAQGFGETQYF
D: .
size: .
V: TRBV4-2
J: TRBJ2-5

DNA: TGCGCCAGCAGCATTGGACTAGCGGGAAGCACAGATACGCAGTATTTT
CDR3: CASSIGLAGSTDTQYF
D: TRBD2
size: once
V: TRBV5-1
J: TRBJ2-3

DNA: TGTGCCAGCAGCCCGCGGGCCCAAACCGGGGAGCTGTTTTTT
CDR3: CASSPRAQTGELFF
D: .
size: .
V: TRBV7-3
J: TRBJ2-2

DNA: TGTGCCAGCAGGCGGACAGGGGGCCGAGATACGCAGTATTTT
CDR3: CASRRTGGRDTQYF
D: TRBD1
size: .
V: TRBV5-8
J: TRBJ2-3

DNA: TGTGCCAGCAGTTACCCGCGTGACAGGGGGCACTCACCCCTCCACTTT
CDR3: CASSYPRDRGHSPLHF
D: TRBD1
size: .
V: TRBV6-6
J: TRBJ1-6

DNA: TGTGCCAGCAGTTCCCTCCTAGGTGGGGAGCTGTTTTTT
CDR3: CASSSLLGGELFF
D: .
size: .
V: TRBV6-5
J: TRBJ2-2

DNA: TGCAGCGTTGAAGCTAGGGGGCATGGAGCTTTCTTT
CDR3: CSVEARGHGAFF
D: TRBD1
size: .
V: TRBV29-1
J: TRBJ1-1

DNA: TGTGCCAGCAGCCAGGAACAGGGCTTTTCCTATGGCTACACCTTC
CDR3: CASSQEQGFSYGYTF
D: .
size: .
V: TRBV6-4
J: TRBJ1-2

DNA: TGTGCCTGGGCCCAGGACAGCGAGCAGTACTTC
CDR3: CAWAQDSEQYF
D: .
size: few
V: TRBV30
J: TRBJ2-7

DNA: TGTGCCAGCAGCTTAGCGATGGGCGAACACGAGCAGTACTTC
CDR3: CASSLAMGEHEQYF
D: .
size: .
V: TRBV7-2
J: TRBJ2-7

DNA: TGCGCCAGCACGGGTGCTGGGGGGAACACAGATACGCAGTATTTT
CDR3: CASTGAGGNTDTQYF
D: .
size: .
V: TRBV10-2
J: TRBJ2-3

DNA: TGTGCCAGCTCACCAGGCAGTTCCTACGAGCAGTACTTC
CDR3: CASSPGSSYEQYF
D: .
size: .
V: TRBV18
J: TRBJ2-7

DNA: TGTGCCAGCAGGCAAACAACAGGGTTGGGAAACACCATATATTTT
CDR3: CASRQTTGLGNTIYF
D: .
size: .
V: TRBV7-2
J: TRBJ1-3

DNA: TGTGCCAGCAGTCCACCGGGACTACCGACTGTCGCGAACACCGGGGAGCTGTTTTTT
CDR3: CASSPPGLPTVANTGELFF
D: TRBD2
size: .
V: TRBV2
J: TRBJ2-2

DNA: TGCGCCAGCTCGCTGCGGGACTCCTACGAGCAGTACTTC
CDR3: CASSLRDSYEQYF
D: .
size: few
V: TRBV5-1
J: TRBJ2-7

DNA: TGTGCCAGCAGCTTATTGGGACAGGTCTACAATGAGCAGTTCTTC
CDR3: CASSLLGQVYNEQFF
D: TRBD1
size: .
V: TRBV7-9
J: TRBJ2-1

DNA: TGCGCCAGCAGCTTGGACAGTTCAGAGACCCAGTACTTC
CDR3: CASSLDSSETQYF
D: .
size: .
V: TRBV5-1
J: TRBJ2-5

DNA: TGCAGTGCTAGCAGGGGCACTGAAGCTTTCTTT
CDR3: CSASRGTEAFF
D: .
size: .
V: TRBV20-1
J: TRBJ1-1

DNA: TGTGCCAGTAGTCTGTCAGCGGGGGGGCTCCTTGAGCAGTTCTTC
CDR3: CASSLSAGGLLEQFF
D: TRBD2
size: .
V: TRBV19
J: TRBJ2-1

DNA: TGCGCCAGCAGCGGAAGACAGCGGGGATTAATGAACACTGAAGCTTTCTTT
CDR3: CASSGRQRGLMNTEAFF
D: .
size: .
V: TRBV4-1
J: TRBJ1-1

DNA: TGTGCCAGCAGGGCAGGTTCATACACTGAAGCTTTCTTT
CDR3: CASRAGSYTEAFF
D: .
size: once
V: TRBV6-5
J: TRBJ1-1

DNA: TGCAGTGCTAGTGGCGAGCGGGAGTTCACCGGGGAGCTGTTTTTT
CDR3: CSASGEREFTGELFF
D: TRBD2
size: .
V: TRBV20-1
J: TRBJ2-2

DNA: TGCGCCAGCCACCTACTCGCAGGGCAAACCGGGGAGCTGTTTTTT
CDR3: CASHLLAGQTGELFF
D: .
size: .
V: TRBV5-1
J: TRBJ2-2

DNA: TGTGCCAGCAGACAAAGGACAGGGAGTATGGAGACCCAGTACTTC
CDR3: CASRQRTGSMETQYF
D: TRBD1
size: once
V: TRBV6-6
J: TRBJ2-5

DNA: TGTGCCAGCCGGGACAGGTCCCCAGGCAATGAGCAGTTCTTC
CDR3: CASRDRSPGNEQFF
D: TRBD1
size: .
V: TRBV6-5
J: TRBJ2-1

DNA: TGTGCCAGCAGTTTATCACAGGGGGCGAGTGAGCAGTTCTTC
CDR3: CASSLSQGASEQFF
D: TRBD1
size: .
V: TRBV28
J: TRBJ2-1

DNA: TGCGCCAGCAGCTTGGGTCAGGGAGGTAATTCACCCCTCCACTTT
CDR3: CASSLGQGGNSPLHF
D: .
size: few
V: TRBV5-1
J: TRBJ1-6

DNA: TGTGCCAGCGAATACCGGGCTGGGGCCAACGTCCTGACTTTC
CDR3: CASEYRAGANVLTF
D: .
size: .
V: TRBV6-5
J: TRBJ2-6

DNA: TGCGCCAGCAACAATGCAGAAAACAATGAGCAGTTCTTC
CDR3: CASNNAENNEQFF
D: .
size: .
V: TRBV5-1
J: TRBJ2-1

DNA: TGTGCCAGCAGTATGTTCGACATGAACACTGAAGCTTTCTTT
CDR3: CASSMFDMNTEAFF
D: .
size: .
V: TRBV6-5
J: TRBJ1-1

DNA: TGTGCCAGCTCACCGGAGACAGGATTTTTCCAAGAGACCCAGTACTTC
CDR3: CASSPETGFFQETQYF
D: .
size: once
V: TRBV18
J: TRBJ2-5

DNA: TGTGCCAGCAGCTCCATCGAAATGAAGGGGCGAAGCTCCTACAATGAGCAGTTCTTC
CDR3: CASSSIEMKGRSSYNEQFF
D: .
size: .
V: TRBV6-6
J: TRBJ2-1

DNA: TGTGCCAGCAGCGTAGGGGCAGTGAACACTGAAGCTTTCTTT
CDR3: CASSVGAVNTEAFF
D: .
size: .
V: TRBV9
J: TRBJ1-1

DNA: TGTGCCAGCAGTTGGCCTAGCGGGAGGTCGACCTACGAGCAGTACTTC
CDR3: CASSWPSGRSTYEQYF
D: TRBD2
size: .
V: TRBV2
J: TRBJ2-7

DNA: TGTGCCAGCAGTGACAGCGACTATGGCTACACCTTC
CDR3: CASSDSDYGYTF
D: .
size: .
V: TRBV6-2/TRBV6-3
J: TRBJ1-2

DNA: TGTGCCACCCAGTCCGGGAGTGATACGCAGTATTTT
CDR3: CATQSGSDTQYF
D: .
size: .
V: TRBV28
J: TRBJ2-3

DNA: TGTGCCAGCAGCCCAGATTGGGGACAGGGTATGGGCAATCAGCCCCAGCATTTT
CDR3: CASSPDWGQGMGNQPQHF
D: TRBD1
size: few
V: TRBV16
J: TRBJ1-5

DNA: TGCGCCAGCAGCTTGAAAGCGGTCGACACCGGGGAGCTGTTTTTT
CDR3: CASSLKAVDTGELFF
D: .
size: many
V: TRBV5-1
J: TRBJ2-2

DNA: TGTGCCAGCAGCTTGGGAATTAGCGGGCTGAACACCGGGGAGCTGTTTTTT
CDR3: CASSLGISGLNTGELFF
D: TRBD2
size: once
V: TRBV11-3
J: TRBJ2-2

DNA: TGCGCCAGCAGCTTGCAGGACAGGCACACAGATACGCAGTATTTT
CDR3: CASSLQDRHTDTQYF
D: TRBD1
size: .
V: TRBV5-1
J: TRBJ2-3

DNA: TGTGCCAGCAGCGTAGGGGCTAGCGGGAGGGCCGGGGAGCTGTTTTTT
CDR3: CASSVGASGRAGELFF
D: TRBD2
size: .
V: TRBV9
J: TRBJ2-2

DNA: TGCGCCAGCAGTGTTTTCGGGACATCCCATGAGCAGTTCTTC
CDR3: CASSVFGTSHEQFF
D: .
size: .
V: TRBV10-1
J: TRBJ2-1

DNA: TGTGCCAGCAGTCTGGACAGGGCCCCAGATCAGCCCCAGCATTTT
CDR3: CASSLDRAPDQPQHF
D: TRBD1
size: .
V: TRBV6-5
J: TRBJ1-5

DNA: TGTGCCAGCAGCCATAGGACAGGGTGGGACGAGCAGTACTTC
CDR3: CASSHRTGWDEQYF
D: TRBD1
size: .
V: TRBV5-8
J: TRBJ2-7